Below, 5 T cell receptor beta chains from the same sample are listed, as sequenced in a study of blood T cell repertoires in COVID-19. Sequencing was performed with immunoSEQ multiplex PCR; in TCRdb, only in-frame clones are kept and a portion is missing. This sample has roughly 410,000 clones; about nine tenths occur once, and the top ten carry around 1.5%. The sample was peripheral blood. These receptors were collected from a woman in her forties with COVID-19, enrolled during active disease.

The chain employs TRBV28 and TRBJ2-1, with 7 bases fitting TRBD2. The CDR3 sequence is 15 residues long. The ends lost 2 bases at V and 2 bases at J; junction bases unmatched: 3. Germline CDR1 reads MDHEN; CDR2 reads SYDVKM. In DNA, the CDR3 is TGTGCCAGCAGTTTAGCGGGAGCAACCTACAATGAGCAGTTCTTC. Amino acids: CASSLAGATYNEQFF.

This clone showed up just once. The chain has TRBV5-1 and TRBJ2-1, with D possibly being TRBD2 (5 bases). The CDR3 extends over 15 amino acids. V was trimmed by 4 bases and J by 0 bases, leaving 11 bases between them. Germline lookup yields CDR1 SGHRS and CDR2 YFSETQ. The CDR3 DNA sequence: TGCGCCAGCAGCCCAGCGGTGAGCTCCTACAATGAGCAGTTCTTC. As protein: CASSPAVSSYNEQFF.

The chain is built from TRBV20-1 and TRBJ2-1; D remains ambiguous. V lost 3 bases and J lost 5, with 5 bases in between. There are 11 residues in the CDR3. Germline V CDR1 and CDR2: DFQATT, SNEGSKA (reference sequence). The chain's CDR3 is CSARRHNEQFF. The CDR3 nucleotides are TGCAGTGCTAGGCGCCACAATGAGCAGTTCTTC.

The rearrangement joins TRBV19 to TRBJ2-4; possible D gene TRBD2, 5 bases. Germline values: CDR1 LNHDA, CDR2 SQIVND (reference sequence). V lost 3 bases to trimming and J lost 0 bases, with 9 bases between them. This CDR3 is built from 15 residues. The CDR3 DNA reads as TGTGCCAGTAGTATGGACTTAATAGCCAAAAACATTCAGTACTTC. Its translation is CASSMDLIAKNIQYF.

The chain couples TRBV19 to TRBJ2-7; possibly TRBD2 for D (6 bases). The ends were cut back, 6 bases at V and 6 bases at J, with 18 bases in the middle. CDR1 is LNHDA, CDR2 SQIVND, per germline (reference sequence). The CDR3 has 14 residues. In DNA form, the CDR3 reads TGTGCCAGTAGCCCTTGGAGGGCGGGGTTCGAGCAGTACTTC. Its protein product is CASSPWRAGFEQYF.